One and the same sample provided the 12 T cell receptor delta chains below, sequenced in a study of Vδ1+ human thymocytes. Sequences come from RNA converted to cDNA by reverse transcription. Multiplex PCR used pooled V-gene forward primers and a constant-region reverse primer to amplify CDR3s. TCRdb called clones anew from the multiplex PCR reads with CATT. The sample lists more than 25,000 delta-chain clones, 7.4% seen once, with around 0.99% in the top ten. These TCRs' antigens remain unknown. Study observations and caveats: In the thymus, TRG and TRD repertoires looked highly polyclonal with Gaussian CDR3 lengths.

Sequenced: Vdelta1+ gamma-delta thymocytes from the thymus. Stated subset: FACS-sorted CD3+ TCRalphabeta- TCRVdelta1+ TCRVdelta2- thymocytes. The source is a girl less than two years old who had congenital heart surgery.

A few counts support this clone. The same CDR3 arises from other DNA sequences in this sample as well. The chain couples TRAV29/DV5 to TRDJ1, with 9 bases that match TRDD3. Germline CDR1 and CDR2: NSMFDY and ISSIKDK. The CDR3 extends over 19 amino acids. V lost 4 bases to trimming and J lost 0 bases; unmatched junction nucleotides: 19. CDR3 protein: CAAALPDYVLGDHTDKLIF. For the CDR3, the DNA is TGTGCAGCAGCCTTACCCGATTACGTACTGGGGGACCACACCGATAAACTCATCTTT.

This clone was counted between two and nine times. V usage is TRDV1 and J usage is TRDJ1, with TRDD3 matching over 10 bases. V gave up 2 bases and J gave up 3 bases; unmatched junction bases: 15. CDR1 and CDR2 (germline): TSWWSYY, QGS. The CDR3 covers 19 residues. This chain's CDR3 is CALGEATLLLGDKADKLIF. In DNA form, the CDR3 reads TGTGCTCTTGGGGAAGCGACCCTACTCCTGGGGGATAAGGCCGATAAACTCATCTTT.

The V gene went uncalled, while the J gene is TRDJ1; the table's D call, TRDD3, has no DNA check behind it. The CDR3 totals 18 residues. The CDR3 coding sequence is TGTGCTCTTGGGGACCCCTTATTCCCGTTGGGGGACACCGATAAACTCATCTTT. It is translated as CALGDPLFPLGDTDKLIF.

This clone has just a few counts. J is TRDJ1 and V is TRDV1; D not resolved. CDR3 length: 17 amino acids. With 0 bases removed from V and 1 base from J, the gap between germline ends came to 15 bases. Germline lookup yields CDR1 TSWWSYY and CDR2 QGS. The CDR3 loop reads CALGELRVRDFTDKLIF. For the CDR3, the DNA is TGTGCTCTTGGGGAACTCCGGGTACGAGACTTCACCGATAAACTCATCTTT.

This clone was picked up a small number of times. This rearrangement joins TRDV1 to TRDJ1; 9 bases line up with TRDD3. Germline V gene lookup returns CDR1 TSWWSYY and CDR2 QGS. Unmatched junction bases numbered 16, after V lost 2 bases and J lost 0 bases. This CDR3 contains 20 residues. CDR3 sequence (DNA): TGTGCTCTTGGGGAATTTCCCCTATTCACTGGGGGAACGTACACCGATAAACTCATCTTT. Translation: CALGEFPLFTGGTYTDKLIF.

The gene calls are TRDV1 and TRDJ1; 7 bases agree with TRDD3. The CDR3 runs to 17 residues. Germline CDR1 reads TSWWSYY; CDR2 reads QGS. V trimming: 1 base; J trimming: 4 bases; junction bases outside the gene matches: 12. For the CDR3, the DNA is TGTGCTCTTGGGGAACGAGCCTACTCTGGGGGGATCGATAAACTCATCTTT. Translated: CALGERAYSGGIDKLIF.

This clone was detected a few times. V usage is TRDV1 and J usage is TRDJ1; D may be TRDD2 (9 bases). Trimming cost V 2 bases and J 0 bases, with 40 bases left between them. Germline lookup yields CDR1 TSWWSYY and CDR2 QGS. The CDR3 consists of 25 residues. For the CDR3, the DNA is TGTGCTCTTGGGGAAGAGACCGCGGAGAGGCCTTCCTACAGTACTGGGGGCCTTTACACCGATAAACTCATCTTT. Translated: CALGEETAERPSYSTGGLYTDKLIF.

This clone turned up a few times. The gene calls are TRDV1 and TRDJ2; 12 bases are a match to TRDD3. The CDR3 contains 25 residues. Germline V gives CDR1 TSWWSYY, CDR2 QGS. Losses at the gene ends were 5 bases for V and 0 bases for J; bases not matched to a gene: 28. The CDR3 DNA follows: TGTGCTCTTGGGCCACTTCCTCCCGAAGGCTGGGGGATACGCGAAATGATAGCTTTGACAGCACAACTCTTCTTT. Translated: CALGPLPPEGWGIREMIALTAQLFF.

This sequence joins TRDV1 and TRDJ1; 10 positions match TRDD3. The CDR3 length is 22 residues. Germline assignment: CDR1 TSWWSYY and CDR2 QGS. V lost 0 bases and J lost 2; bases outside the gene matches: 21. In DNA, the CDR3 is TGTGCTCTTGGGGAACTGGCCTTCCTTCGTACTGGGGGATTAAAGACAACCGATAAACTCATCTTT. This translates into CALGELAFLRTGGLKTTDKLIF.

V gene TRDV1 combines with J gene TRDJ1; 9 bases map to TRDD3. With 1 base clipped from V and 0 bases from J, the junction kept 27 bases outside the gene matches. Germline V lookup: CDR1 TSWWSYY, CDR2 QGS. The CDR3 length is 24 residues. In DNA form, the CDR3 reads TGTGCTCTTGGGGAACAGGAGTTTCCTATATCTTATACTGGGGGAAAGCCGTACACCGATAAACTCATCTTT. The encoded protein is CALGEQEFPISYTGGKPYTDKLIF.

This clone showed up just a few times. The rearrangement links TRDV1 to TRDJ1, with 9 bases identical to TRDD2. CDR1 TSWWSYY and CDR2 QGS come from the germline V gene. The CDR3 is 19 amino acids. V was pared by 4 bases and J by 0 bases, with 15 bases of the junction left unmatched. The CDR3 loop is CALGVQPSYRRANTDKLIF. CDR3 DNA: TGTGCTCTTGGGGTCCAACCTTCCTACCGACGGGCGAACACCGATAAACTCATCTTT.

This clone was seen only a few times. J is TRDJ1 and V is TRDV1; maybe TRDD3 (5 bases). Germline CDR1 and CDR2: TSWWSYY and QGS. V was cut by 2 bases and J by 3 bases, with 19 bases left in between. CDR3 length: 17 amino acids. The CDR3 region is CALGEGPPPVGSDKLIF. As DNA, the CDR3 is TGTGCTCTTGGGGAAGGGCCCCCTCCGGTGGGGTCCGATAAACTCATCTTT.